A single sample gave rise to the 31 T cell receptor beta chains below, sequenced in a study of control samples from healthy donors and cancer patients. Clones were read by immunoSEQ multiplex PCR, and TCRdb kept only the in-frame ones, dropping some. The table includes almost 85,000 clones, about 93% detected once. The specimen was blood. Source of these receptors: a woman aged 18-29 years in good health.

This clone was seen only once. The rearrangement uses TRBV12-3 or TRBV12-4 and TRBJ2-7; 9 bases are a match to TRBD1. The CDR3 runs 13 residues. The V segment lost 6 bases and the J segment 4 bases; nucleotides outside the gene matches: 4. As DNA, the CDR3 is TGTGCCAGCAGACCGGGACAGGGTTACGAGCAGTACTTC. It yields the protein CASRPGQGYEQYF.

A word on this clone: Different DNA sequences within this sample yield the same CDR3. The CDR3, as DNA: TGTGCCAGCAGCTTAGGGGAATTACTGGGCAGCACCTATAATTCACCCCTCCACTTT. It encodes CASSLGELLGSTYNSPLHF. The chain uses TRBV7-8 and TRBJ1-6; no clear D. V shed 1 base and J shed 2 bases, with 18 bases lying between them. The CDR3 is made up of 19 amino acids. The germline V gene has CDR1 SGHVS and CDR2 FQNEAQ.

The genes are TRBV3-1 (or the pseudogene TRBV3-2) and TRBJ2-7, with 7 bases matching TRBD2. V lost 3 bases and J lost 5; bases outside the gene matches: 7. CDR1 is LGHDT and CDR2 is YNNKEL in the germline V gene (reference sequence). The length of the CDR3 is 14 residues. The CDR3 reads CASSHGRTRHEQYF. CDR3 nucleotides: TGTGCCAGCAGCCATGGACGGACTAGACACGAGCAGTACTTC.

The chain combines TRBV10-3 with TRBJ2-7, with D hard to call. V was pared by 6 bases and J by 3 bases, with 12 bases between. The CDR3 extends over 13 amino acids. The V gene's germline CDR1 is ENHRY and CDR2 SYGVKD. In DNA form, the CDR3 reads TGTGCCATCAGCGAAACCGTAGGCTACGAGCAGTACTTC. Translation gives CAISETVGYEQYF.

The CDR3 DNA reads as TGTGCCAGCAGCCCTAGGGCCGGAAGGATGGTTGCAACTAATGAAAAACTGTTTTTT. The encoded protein is CASSPRAGRMVATNEKLFF. The chain uses TRBV7-9 and TRBJ1-4; D gene unclear. Germline CDR1 and CDR2: SEHNR and FQNEAQ (reference sequence). The CDR3 consists of 19 residues. The V end was cut by 5 bases, the J end by 0 bases, with 22 bases between.

The chain uses TRBV19 and TRBJ2-7; 7 nucleotides align to TRBD2. With 3 bases clipped from V and 2 bases from J, the junction kept 7 bases outside the gene matches. Germline CDR1 LNHDA, CDR2 SQIVND (reference sequence). CDR3 length: 15 residues. The CDR3 loop reads CASSMVASGPYEQYF. CDR3 DNA sequence: TGTGCCAGTAGTATGGTCGCTAGCGGTCCCTACGAGCAGTACTTC.

The chain combines TRBV24-1 with TRBJ1-3, with D hard to call. Germline loops: CDR1 KGHDR, CDR2 SFDVKD. V lost 6 bases and J 0 bases, leaving 5 bases between the germline ends. The CDR3 extends over 13 amino acids. CDR3 DNA: TGTGCCACCAGTCAGACCTCTGGAAACACCATATATTTT. It specifies CATSQTSGNTIYF.

The V call is TRBV5-6, the J call TRBJ1-1; 9 bases are shared with TRBD1. CDR1 is SGHDT, CDR2 YYEEEE, per germline. The ends lost 2 bases at V and 5 bases at J; junction bases unmatched: 7. The CDR3 is 15 residues long. The DNA of the CDR3 is TGTGCCAGCAGCTTCAAACAGGGGGCGCGGACTGAAGCTTTCTTT. This gives the protein CASSFKQGARTEAFF. Based on the CDR3 plus reference TRBV5-6 and TRBJ1-1, the full variable domain is DAGVTQSPTHLIKTRGQQVTLRCSPKSGHDTVSWYQQALGQGPQFIFQYYEEEERQRGNFPDRFSGHQFPNYSSELNVNALLLGDSALYLCASSFKQGARTEAFFGQGTRLTVV.

The chain recombines TRBV12-3 or TRBV12-4 with TRBJ1-2; 7 bases align to TRBD1. The V gene end was trimmed by 1 base and the J gene end by 4 bases; junction bases not matched to a gene: 0. The CDR3 is 13 amino acids. CDR3 nucleotide sequence: TGTGCCAGCAGTTTAGACAGGGGCTATGGCTACACCTTC. Translating it yields CASSLDRGYGYTF.

The chain employs TRBV27 and TRBJ2-2; no clear D gene. CDR3 length equals 13 residues. The V end lost 2 bases, the J end lost 7 bases, and 8 bases lay between the germline ends. Germline V gene sequence: CDR1 MNHEY, CDR2 SMNVEV (reference sequence). CDR3 region: CASSLGWYGELFF. DNA for the CDR3: TGTGCCAGCAGTTTAGGGTGGTACGGGGAGCTGTTTTTT.

The chain links TRBV5-1 to TRBJ2-5; possible D gene TRBD1, 6 bases. V lost 2 bases, J lost 3 bases, and 8 bases lay in between. Germline V CDR1 and CDR2: SGHRS, YFSETQ. The CDR3 totals 13 residues. The CDR3 DNA sequence: TGCGCCAGCAGCTTACCAGGGGAAGAGACCCAGTACTTC. Its protein is CASSLPGEETQYF.

The chain is built from TRBV19 and TRBJ2-5, with no clear D. Germline V CDR1 and CDR2: LNHDA, SQIVND (reference sequence). CDR3 length: 14 residues. V dropped 8 bases and J dropped 5 bases, with 18 bases sitting between them. The CDR3 region is CASGGSGLGETQYF. The CDR3 bases are TGTGCCAGTGGCGGCTCAGGTTTAGGTGAGACCCAGTACTTC.

This clone is a singleton in its sample. CDR3 in amino acids: CATSIGPETSAHEQFF. The CDR3 nucleotides read TGTGCCACCAGTATTGGCCCCGAGACTTCGGCCCATGAGCAGTTCTTC. This chain uses TRBV24-1 with TRBJ2-1; no clear D. CDR1 and CDR2 from the germline V gene are KGHDR and SFDVKD. The V end was cut by 6 bases, the J end by 8 bases, with 22 bases between. The CDR3 sequence is 16 residues long.

The chain links TRBV2 to TRBJ2-5; unclear D gene. The V and J ends lost 5 bases and 3 bases respectively, with 4 bases between them. Germline assignment: CDR1 SNHLY and CDR2 FYNNEI. This CDR3 is 11 amino acids long. The chain's CDR3 is CASSPKETQYF. The CDR3 region has the DNA TGTGCCAGCAGTCCCAAAGAGACCCAGTACTTC.

This chain joins TRBV27 and TRBJ2-3; D gene unclear. The V gene lost 1 base and the J gene lost 4 bases, with 6 bases spanning the gap. Germline V gene sequence: CDR1 MNHEY, CDR2 SMNVEV (reference sequence). The CDR3 is made up of 13 amino acids. In DNA, the CDR3 is TGTGCCAGCAGTTTATGGGTGGCAGATACGCAGTATTTT. It specifies CASSLWVADTQYF.

This clone was observed once. The chain links TRBV28 to TRBJ2-5; TRBD1 might be the D (5 bases). CDR3 length equals 19 residues. Trimming stripped 2 bases from V and 5 bases from J, with 27 bases between. The germline CDR1 and CDR2 sequences are MDHEN and SYDVKM. The CDR3 DNA sequence: TGTGCCAGCAGTTTAATAGGACACCAGACCAACCCTGGTAGGGAGACCCAGTACTTC. Residues: CASSLIGHQTNPGRETQYF.

This chain links TRBV7-6 with TRBJ1-1, with D perhaps TRBD1 (5 bases). The CDR3 has 16 residues. The germline gives CDR1 SGHVS, CDR2 FNYEAQ. Trimming removed 5 bases from V and 0 bases from J, with 16 bases in between. CDR3 coding DNA: TGTGCCAGCAGCCCCCCAGGGAGAAGAATGAACACTGAAGCTTTCTTT. Its protein product is CASSPPGRRMNTEAFF. The whole variable domain, remainder taken from reference TRBV7-6 and TRBJ1-1, is GAGVSQSPRYKVTKRGQDVALRCDPISGHVSLYWYRQALGQGPEFLTYFNYEAQQDKSGLPNDRFSAERPEGSISTLTIQRTEQRDSAMYRCASSPPGRRMNTEAFFGQGTRLTVV.

The rearrangement uses TRBV28 and TRBJ2-5; 7 nucleotides line up with TRBD1. The junction had 7 bases not matched to a gene; V was cut back by 5 bases and J by 4 bases. Germline V gene data show CDR1 as MDHEN and CDR2 as SYDVKM. The CDR3 has 14 residues. The CDR3 loop reads CASSGTAIIETQYF. The CDR3 bases are TGTGCCAGCAGTGGGACAGCCATCATAGAGACCCAGTACTTC.

The rearrangement uses TRBV7-3 and TRBJ2-7; D possibly matches TRBD1 or TRBD2 (5 bases each). Trimming took off 5 bases at V and 5 bases at J, with 16 bases between the two ends. The CDR3 covers 14 residues. Looked up from germline, CDR1 is SGHTA and CDR2 is FQGTGA. CDR3 residues: CASSPGAGSDEQYF. As DNA, the CDR3 is TGTGCCAGCAGCCCCGGGGCTGGGTCCGACGAGCAGTACTTC.

This chain joins TRBV6-6 and TRBJ2-5, with D uncertain. CDR3 length: 12 amino acids. Germline CDR1 and CDR2: MNHNY and SVGAGI (reference sequence). Trimming shortened V by 2 bases and J by 2 bases, and 3 bases separated the two germline ends. The CDR3 sequence: CASSYLQETQYF. The DNA of the CDR3 is TGTGCCAGCAGTTACCTACAAGAGACCCAGTACTTC.

This chain connects TRBV7-9 to TRBJ2-5, with 9 bases fitting TRBD2. There are 17 residues in the CDR3. Germline CDR1 reads SEHNR; CDR2 reads FQNEAQ (reference sequence). V gave up 2 bases and J gave up 5 bases; unmatched junction bases: 12. For the CDR3, the DNA is TGTGCCAGCAGCTTATCCCTAACGGGACTAGCTGCTGAGACCCAGTACTTC. Translation: CASSLSLTGLAAETQYF.

The J gene is TRBJ2-2, the V gene TRBV11-2, with TRBD2 matching 13 bases. This CDR3 region has 15 residues. V trimming: 4 bases; J trimming: 6 bases; junction bases outside the gene matches: 2. Germline V gives CDR1 SGHAT, CDR2 FQNNGV. CDR3 residues: CASSSGLAGPGELFF. The CDR3 coding sequence is TGTGCCAGCAGCTCGGGACTAGCGGGACCCGGGGAGCTGTTTTTT.

V usage is TRBV4-3 and J usage is TRBJ2-7; TRBD1 agrees at 7 bases. The trim removed 4 bases at V and 0 bases at J, leaving 6 bases unmatched. CDR3 length: 15 amino acids. Germline V lookup: CDR1 LGHNA, CDR2 YSLEER. The CDR3 bases are TGCGCCAGCAGCCGTGACAGGGCCCTCTCCTACGAGCAGTACTTC. It specifies CASSRDRALSYEQYF.

The V and J genes are TRBV5-6 and TRBJ1-2; D not certain. V lost 4 bases to trimming and J lost 0 bases, with 10 bases between them. The length of the CDR3 is 14 residues. In germline, CDR1 is SGHDT, CDR2 YYEEEE. The CDR3 loop reads CASSLDGSNYGYTF. As DNA, the CDR3 is TGTGCCAGCAGCCTGGACGGATCTAACTATGGCTACACCTTC.

The chain recombines TRBV6-6 with TRBJ2-7, with TRBD2 identical over 9 bases. The CDR3 is 13 amino acids. Per the germline V gene, CDR1 is MNHNY and CDR2 is SVGAGI (reference sequence). V was pared by 4 bases and J by 7 bases, with 5 bases of the junction left unmatched. CDR3 in DNA: TGTGCCAGCAGTTCCCTAGCGGGATATGAGCAGTACTTC. Protein sequence: CASSSLAGYEQYF.

The chain carries TRBV11-2 and TRBJ1-5; D not certain. Germline loops: CDR1 SGHAT, CDR2 FQNNGV. Trimming stripped 5 bases from V and 0 bases from J, with 8 bases between. CDR3 length: 14 residues. This CDR3 reads CASSRGNSNQPQHF. DNA of the CDR3: TGTGCCAGCAGCCGCGGGAATAGCAATCAGCCCCAGCATTTT.

This chain links TRBV19 with TRBJ1-1; D is ambiguous. Trimming left V 5 bases short and J 5 bases short, with 21 bases between. This CDR3 has 16 amino acids. The germline V gene has CDR1 LNHDA and CDR2 SQIVND (reference sequence). The CDR3 DNA follows: TGTGCCAGTAGTTACGCCTCAGACACTAGTCGGACTGAAGCTTTCTTT. The encoded protein is CASSYASDTSRTEAFF.

The chain recombines TRBV19 with TRBJ2-3, with D unclear. Germline V gives CDR1 LNHDA, CDR2 SQIVND (reference sequence). CDR3 length equals 16 residues. Trimming removed 3 bases from V and 1 base from J, with 14 bases in between. The CDR3 region is CASSISRHRGTDTQYF. As DNA, the CDR3 is TGTGCCAGTAGTATTAGTAGACACCGCGGCACAGATACGCAGTATTTT. The full variable domain, rest sourced from reference TRBV19 and TRBJ2-3, is DGGITQSPKYLFRKEGQNVTLSCEQNLNHDAMYWYRQDPGQGLRLIYYSQIVNDFQKGDIAEGYSVSREKKESFPLTVTSAQKNPTAFYLCASSISRHRGTDTQYFGPGTRLTVL.

The genes are TRBV5-4 and TRBJ2-5, with D possibly called TRBD1 or TRBD2 (5 bases each). CDR3 length: 15 residues. Germline V gene data show CDR1 as SGHNT and CDR2 as YYREEE (reference sequence). The germline V and J ends were trimmed by 0 bases and 3 bases, with 12 bases remaining between them. The CDR3 DNA follows: TGTGCCAGCAGCTTGGCCGGGACGGGAAAAGAGACCCAGTACTTC. Amino acid sequence: CASSLAGTGKETQYF.

The chain carries TRBV25-1 and TRBJ1-1; 8 positions agree with TRBD1. V gave up 4 bases and J gave up 1 base; unmatched junction bases: 5. The CDR3 has 15 amino acids. Per germline, CDR1 MGHDK and CDR2 SYGVNS. The CDR3 region is CASSATGAENTEAFF. The DNA of the CDR3 is TGTGCCAGCAGTGCGACAGGGGCCGAGAACACTGAAGCTTTCTTT.

This chain joins TRBV28 and TRBJ1-4, with TRBD1 identical over 7 bases. V lost 8 bases, J lost 8 bases, and 11 bases stayed unmatched. The CDR3 covers 14 residues. CDR1 and CDR2 from the germline V gene are MDHEN and SYDVKM. Here the CDR3 DNA reads TGTGCCAGCTCACAAGACAGGGTTGAGGAAAAACTGTTTTTT. This gives the protein CASSQDRVEEKLFF.